This T cell receptor beta chain came from a study of shared clonotypes between healthy human individuals. V dropped 4 bases and J dropped 4 bases, with 13 bases sitting between them. This CDR3 region has 15 residues. Germline V gene sequence: CDR1 SGHTA, CDR2 FQGNSA. TCRdb's table, derived via immunoSEQ multiplex PCR, lists solely in-frame clones and lacks some. Of more than 500,000 clones listed, around 95% are singletons. The sequence came from a woman in her 30s in good health. The genes are TRBV7-2 and TRBJ1-4, with D unresolved. Specimen: naive CD4+ T cells sorted from blood. Subset of the sample: CD45RA+ positively selected. The CDR3 region has the DNA TGTGCCAGCAGCTCCCGACAAGCAGTTAATGAAAAACTGTTTTTT. Translating it yields CASSSRQAVNEKLFF.